These 9 T cell receptor beta chains came from one sample sequenced in a study of blood T cell repertoires in COVID-19. Libraries were prepared by immunoSEQ multiplex PCR; TCRdb keeps only in-frame clonotypes and omits some of them. The profile shows under 75,000 clones, around 87% of them singletons. The sample comprised peripheral blood. These receptor sequences come from a woman under 30 with acute or convalescent COVID-19.

The chain's CDR3 is CASSQGSSGAVETQYF. The CDR3 nucleotides read TGTGCCAGCAGCCAAGGGTCCAGCGGGGCCGTTGAGACCCAGTACTTC. V and J are TRBV4-2 and TRBJ2-5, with TRBD2 matching over 7 bases. The V gene end was trimmed by 1 base and the J gene end by 5 bases; junction bases not matched to a gene: 10. In germline, CDR1 is LGHNA, CDR2 YNFKEQ. This CDR3 contains 16 residues.

The V and J genes are TRBV2 and TRBJ2-7, with TRBD1 identical over 9 bases. The length of the CDR3 is 14 residues. Germline V gene sequence: CDR1 SNHLY, CDR2 FYNNEI. J lost 3 bases, V lost 5 bases, and 5 bases had no gene match. The CDR3, as DNA: TGTGCCAGCAGTCCCGGGACAGGGTTCTACGAGCAGTACTTC. It specifies CASSPGTGFYEQYF.

The V call is TRBV5-5, the J call TRBJ2-4; tentatively, D is TRBD2 (5 bases). With 3 bases removed from V and 6 bases from J, the gap between germline ends came to 10 bases. The CDR3 length is 13 residues. Per the germline V gene, CDR1 is SGHKS and CDR2 is YYEKEE (reference sequence). CDR3 DNA sequence: TGTGCCAGCAGCTGGGAGTCCCGAAACATTCAGTACTTC. Its protein is CASSWESRNIQYF.

CDR3: CASSPGIGVRGEQFF. The CDR3 DNA sequence: TGTGCCAGCAGCCCCGGGATCGGCGTCAGAGGTGAGCAGTTCTTC. This chain joins TRBV7-2 and TRBJ2-1; TRBD2 might be the D (5 bases). The ends were cut back, 5 bases at V and 9 bases at J, with 20 bases in the middle. This CDR3 has 15 amino acids. Germline CDR1 is SGHTA and CDR2 is FQGNSA.

The rearrangement uses TRBV7-9 and TRBJ1-3; 9 bases are a match to TRBD1. V lost 4 bases to trimming and J lost 2 bases; unmatched junction nucleotides: 12. Germline V gene data show CDR1 as SEHNR and CDR2 as FQNEAQ (reference sequence). This CDR3 is built from 18 residues. The CDR3 loop is CASSSWGPGQGAGNTIYF. The CDR3 nucleotides are TGTGCCAGCAGCTCTTGGGGGCCGGGACAGGGAGCTGGAAACACCATATATTTT.

V and J are TRBV5-1 and TRBJ1-4, with no clear D. The V gene's germline CDR1 is SGHRS and CDR2 YFSETQ. The CDR3 has 15 residues. V was shortened by 0 bases and J by 0 bases, with 6 bases between the two germline ends. CDR3 DNA sequence: TGCGCCAGCAGCTTGGCGGGTGCAACTAATGAAAAACTGTTTTTT. Translation: CASSLAGATNEKLFF.

V usage is TRBV4-1 and J usage is TRBJ2-1, with a tentative D call TRBD2 (6 bases). V dropped 0 bases and J dropped 1 base, with 10 bases sitting between them. This CDR3 comprises 16 residues. From germline, CDR1 is MGHRA and CDR2 YSYEKL. The CDR3, as DNA: TGCGCCAGCAGCCAAGATCGGGAGATTTCCTACAATGAGCAGTTCTTC. It specifies CASSQDREISYNEQFF.

Comments on this clone: One end of the junction does not line up with germline, which may come from a read error. The CDR3 reads CASRGPQGAPNF. In DNA, the CDR3 is TGTGCCAGCCGGGGTCCACAGGGGGCTCCCAACTTC. The chain carries TRBV12-3 or TRBV12-4 and TRBJ2-7; 9 bases map to TRBD1. The CDR3 has 12 amino acids.

The V and J genes are TRBV2 and TRBJ1-1; D call uncertain. V lost 2 bases and J lost 1, with 11 bases in between. The germline gives CDR1 SNHLY, CDR2 FYNNEI. CDR3 length equals 15 residues. Here the CDR3 DNA reads TGTGCCAGCAGTGAATTGAGGGTAAGGAACACTGAAGCTTTCTTT. This sequence encodes CASSELRVRNTEAFF.